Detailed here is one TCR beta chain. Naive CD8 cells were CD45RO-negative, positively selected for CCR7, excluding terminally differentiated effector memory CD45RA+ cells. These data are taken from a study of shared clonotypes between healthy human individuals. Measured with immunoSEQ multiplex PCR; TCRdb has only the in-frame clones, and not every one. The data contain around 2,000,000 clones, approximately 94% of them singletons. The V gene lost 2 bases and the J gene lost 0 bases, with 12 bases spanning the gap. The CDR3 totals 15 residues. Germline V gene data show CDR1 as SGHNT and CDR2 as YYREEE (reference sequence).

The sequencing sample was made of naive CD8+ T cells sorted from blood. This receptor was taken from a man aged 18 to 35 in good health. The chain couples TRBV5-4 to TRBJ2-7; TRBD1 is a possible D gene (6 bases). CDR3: CASSLQGYHSYEQYF. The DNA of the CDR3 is TGTGCCAGCAGCTTACAGGGCTACCACTCCTACGAGCAGTACTTC.